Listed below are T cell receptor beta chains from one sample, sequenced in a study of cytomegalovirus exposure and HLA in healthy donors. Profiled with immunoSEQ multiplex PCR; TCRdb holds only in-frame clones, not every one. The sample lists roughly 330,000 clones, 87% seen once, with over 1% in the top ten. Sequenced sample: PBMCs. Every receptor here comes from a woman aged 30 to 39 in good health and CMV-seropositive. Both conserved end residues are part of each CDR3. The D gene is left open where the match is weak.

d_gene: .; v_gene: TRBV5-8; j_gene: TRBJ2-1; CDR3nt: TGTGCCAGCAGCTTCGGGGACCAGGTATACAATGAGCAGTTCTTC; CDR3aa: CASSFGDQVYNEQFF
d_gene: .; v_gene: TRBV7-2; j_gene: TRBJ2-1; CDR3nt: TGTGCCAGCAGCTTAGAACGTCCAGGCAATGAGCAGTTCTTC; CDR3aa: CASSLERPGNEQFF
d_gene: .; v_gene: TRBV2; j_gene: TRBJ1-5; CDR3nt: TGTGCCAGCAGTGATCCCCCTTCACGGCAGCCCCAGCATTTT; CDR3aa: CASSDPPSRQPQHF
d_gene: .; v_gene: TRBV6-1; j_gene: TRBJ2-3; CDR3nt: TGTGCCAGCCACGGAACAGGGATCATCACAGATACGCAGTATTTT; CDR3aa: CASHGTGIITDTQYF
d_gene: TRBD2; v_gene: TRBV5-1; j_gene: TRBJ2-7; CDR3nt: TGCGCCAGCAGCTTCTCCGGGACTAGAGTCGAGCAGTACTTC; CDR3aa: CASSFSGTRVEQYF
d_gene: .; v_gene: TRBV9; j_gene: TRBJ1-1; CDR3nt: TGTGCCAGCAGCACTTCGGGGGGGAACACTGAAGCTTTCTTT; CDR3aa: CASSTSGGNTEAFF
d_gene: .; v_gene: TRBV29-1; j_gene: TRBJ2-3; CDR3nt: TGCAGCGTTCGGGCGGGGCAGGGTGTGACCACAGATACGCAGTATTTT; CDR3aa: CSVRAGQGVTTDTQYF
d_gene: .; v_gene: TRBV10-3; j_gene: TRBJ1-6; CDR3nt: TGTGCCATCAGTGATTACCAGGGTTCAGTGGCCCTCCACTTT; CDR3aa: CAISDYQGSVALHF
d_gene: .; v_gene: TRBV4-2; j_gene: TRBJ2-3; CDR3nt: TGTGCCAGCAGCCAAGAGCCCGGGGATACGCAGTATTTT; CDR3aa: CASSQEPGDTQYF
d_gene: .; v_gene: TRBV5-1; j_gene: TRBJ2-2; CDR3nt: TGCGCCAGCAGCTCCGGACTTACCGGGGAGCTGTTTTTT; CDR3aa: CASSSGLTGELFF
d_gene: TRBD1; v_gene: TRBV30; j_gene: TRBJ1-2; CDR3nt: TGTGCCTGGAGTGACAGGGGGCCGGGGGGCTACACCTTC; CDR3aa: CAWSDRGPGGYTF
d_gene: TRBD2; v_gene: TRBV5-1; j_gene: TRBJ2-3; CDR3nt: TGCGCCAGCAGCTTGATCGGACTAGCTTCAGATACGCAGTATTTT; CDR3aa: CASSLIGLASDTQYF
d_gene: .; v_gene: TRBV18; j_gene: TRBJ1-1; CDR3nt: TGTGCCAGCTCACAGCGGAACGAACAGACTGAAGCTTTCTTT; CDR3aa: CASSQRNEQTEAFF
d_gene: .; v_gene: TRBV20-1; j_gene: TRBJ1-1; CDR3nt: TGCAGTGCCACAGGCACTGAAGCTTTCTTT; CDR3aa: CSATGTEAFF
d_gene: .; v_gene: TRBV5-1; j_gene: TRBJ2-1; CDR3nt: TGCGCCAGCAGCTTGGTTCTCAATGAGCAGTTCTTC; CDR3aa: CASSLVLNEQFF
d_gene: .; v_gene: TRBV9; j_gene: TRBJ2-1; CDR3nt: TGTGCCAGCTCCTCGGGGTACAATGAGCAGTTCTTC; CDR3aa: CASSSGYNEQFF
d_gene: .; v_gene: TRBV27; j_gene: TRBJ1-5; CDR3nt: TGTGCCAGCAGTTTGGACCCCTATGATAAGTCCCAGCATTTT; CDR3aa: CASSLDPYDKSQHF
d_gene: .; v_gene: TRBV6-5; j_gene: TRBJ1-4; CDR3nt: TGTGCCAGCAGCCGCGGAGGGCCTTATGAAAAACTGTTTTTT; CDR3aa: CASSRGGPYEKLFF
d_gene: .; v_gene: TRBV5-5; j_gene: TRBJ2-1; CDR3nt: TGTGCCAGCAGCCTAAGGGATGAGTTCTTC; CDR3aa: CASSLRDEFF
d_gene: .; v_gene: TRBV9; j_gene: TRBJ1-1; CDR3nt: TGTGCCAGCAGCATCCAGGGGTTAGGCACTGAAGCTTTCTTT; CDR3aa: CASSIQGLGTEAFF
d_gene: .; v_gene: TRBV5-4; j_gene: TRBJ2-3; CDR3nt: TGTGCCAGCAGCTCCAAGACAGGCACAGATACGCAGTATTTT; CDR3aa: CASSSKTGTDTQYF
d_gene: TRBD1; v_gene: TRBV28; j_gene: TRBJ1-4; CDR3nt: TGTGCCAGCAGTTCCGGGACAGGGGTTCATGAAAAACTGTTTTTT; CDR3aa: CASSSGTGVHEKLFF
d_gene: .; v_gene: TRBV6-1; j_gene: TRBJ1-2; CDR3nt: TGTGCCATAGACAGCGGCTACACCTTC; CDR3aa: CAIDSGYTF
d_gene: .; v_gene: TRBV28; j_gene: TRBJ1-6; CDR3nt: TGTGCCAGCAGTTCAATCCCGGGCACTAATTCACCCCTCCACTTT; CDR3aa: CASSSIPGTNSPLHF
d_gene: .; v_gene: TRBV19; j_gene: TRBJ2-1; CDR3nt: TGTGCCAGTAGTACCAATGAGCAGTTCTTC; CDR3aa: CASSTNEQFF
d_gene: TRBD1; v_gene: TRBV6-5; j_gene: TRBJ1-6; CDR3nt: TGTGCCAGCAAAAACCAGGGGGCGGATTCACCCCTCCACTTT; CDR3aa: CASKNQGADSPLHF
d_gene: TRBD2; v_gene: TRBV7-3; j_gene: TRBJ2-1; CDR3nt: TGTGCCAGCAGCTCCGGGACTAGCGGACCTAACAATGAGCAGTTCTTC; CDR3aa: CASSSGTSGPNNEQFF
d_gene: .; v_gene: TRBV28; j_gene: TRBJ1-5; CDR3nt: TGTGCCAGCAGTTTTGAGGGCAGGGGCATGGGCCAGCCCCAGCATTTT; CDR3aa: CASSFEGRGMGQPQHF
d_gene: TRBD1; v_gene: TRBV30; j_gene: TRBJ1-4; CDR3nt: TGTGCCTGGAGTGGAAACGGACAGGGCATTAATGAAAAACTGTTTTTT; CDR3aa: CAWSGNGQGINEKLFF
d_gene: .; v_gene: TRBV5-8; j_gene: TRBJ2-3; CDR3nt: TGTGCCAGCAGGAACGGCCCCCAAGATACGCAGTATTTT; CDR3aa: CASRNGPQDTQYF
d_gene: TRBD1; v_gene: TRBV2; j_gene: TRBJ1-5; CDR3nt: TGTGCCAGCTCCCGGGTGCGGACAGGGGATCAGCCCCAGCATTTT; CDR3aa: CASSRVRTGDQPQHF
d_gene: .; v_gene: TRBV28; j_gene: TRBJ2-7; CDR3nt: TGTGCCAGCAGTTTAGAACAGGCTACCTACGAGCAGTACTTC; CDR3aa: CASSLEQATYEQYF
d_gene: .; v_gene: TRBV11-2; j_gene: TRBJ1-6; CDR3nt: TGTGCCAGCAGTCCACAGCCCTCGTGGTCACCCCTCCACTTT; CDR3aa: CASSPQPSWSPLHF
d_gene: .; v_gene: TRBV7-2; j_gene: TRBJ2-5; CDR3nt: TGTGCCAGCAGCTTACCGGACAGTCCGACCCAGTACTTC; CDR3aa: CASSLPDSPTQYF
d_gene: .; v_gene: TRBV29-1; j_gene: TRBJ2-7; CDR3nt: TGCAGCGCCTCCGGGACGGATAGCTACGAGCAGTACTTC; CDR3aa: CSASGTDSYEQYF
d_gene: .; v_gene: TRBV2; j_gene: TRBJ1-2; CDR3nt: TGTGCCAGCAGGGGGGGCAGTTCGGGCTACACCTTC; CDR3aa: CASRGGSSGYTF